These 10 T cell receptor beta chains share one sample of origin, sequenced in a study of T-cell reconstitution after alpha-beta-depleted transplantation in children listed by TCRdb under 2016. The library was generated by PCR. The instrument was an Illumina HiSeq 2500. TCR libraries were prepared with molecular barcoding, using unique molecular identifiers to normalize TCRbeta repertoire quantification. The public reads were run again by TCRdb, first through fastp at Q25 and then through MiXCR, and only productive beta chains were kept. Entries are consolidated by CDR3 protein sequence, retaining the most common genes and DNA. In this sample the table shows about 15,000 distinct CDR3 sequences, around 5.1% of which occur a single time. Around 6.9% of the sample lies in the top ten. This specimen's treatment or condition label, per the study, means: allogeneic hematopoietic cell transplantation with graft depleted of TCRalphabeta T cells and CD19 B cells.

The sample was PBMCs, taken before TCRalphabeta/CD19-depleted stem cell transplant. The origin of the receptors is a boy between 10 and 17 years old with acute lymphoblastic leukemia, due to receive a stem cell transplant.

The V and J genes are TRBV7-2 and TRBJ2-5; D gene ambiguous. V lost 1 base and J 1 base, leaving 7 bases between the germline ends. The CDR3 has 14 residues. Germline CDR1 reads SGHTA; CDR2 reads FQGNSA. The CDR3 DNA reads TGTGCCAGCAGCTTAGAACTACTCCAAGAGACCCAGTACTTC. As protein: CASSLELLQETQYF. The full variable domain, completed using reference TRBV7-2 and TRBJ2-5, is GAGVSQSPSNKVTEKGKDVELRCDPISGHTALYWYRQSLGQGLEFLIYFQGNSAPDKSGLPSDRFSAERTGGSVSTLTIQRTQQEDSAVYLCASSLELLQETQYFGPGTRLLVL.

This clonotype was seen many times. The CDR3 reads CASSLGGSHQPQHF. DNA for the CDR3: TGTGCCAGCAGCTTGGGGGGGTCCCATCAGCCCCAGCATTTT. This rearrangement joins TRBV5-4 to TRBJ1-5; perhaps TRBD1 as D (5 bases). Germline lookup yields CDR1 SGHNT and CDR2 YYREEE (reference sequence). V gave up 0 bases and J gave up 5 bases, with 9 bases separating them. This CDR3 comprises 14 residues.

This sequence joins TRBV18 and TRBJ2-2; TRBD2 matches 12 bases. V gave up 2 bases and J gave up 7 bases; unmatched junction bases: 5. Germline V gene data show CDR1 as KGHSH and CDR2 as LQKENI. This CDR3 is built from 16 residues. Here the CDR3 DNA reads TGTGCCAGCTCACCAACACTAGCGGGAGGAAACGGGGAGCTGTTTTTT. Protein sequence: CASSPTLAGGNGELFF.

This clonotype was picked up many times. This chain links TRBV3-1 with TRBJ2-6; 7 bases line up with TRBD1. This CDR3 has 15 amino acids. J was trimmed by 2 bases and V by 7 bases; bases with no gene match: 5. The germline CDR1 and CDR2 sequences are LGHDT and YNNKEL (reference sequence). The CDR3 bases are TGTGCCAGCATCCTTACAGGGGCTGGGGCCAACGTCCTGACTTTC. This sequence encodes CASILTGAGANVLTF.

This clonotype was seen at least ten times. CDR3: CASSFQGQETQYF. Written as DNA, the CDR3 is TGTGCCAGCAGTTTTCAGGGTCAAGAGACCCAGTACTTC. The rearrangement joins TRBV27 to TRBJ2-5; a weak D match, TRBD1 (5 bases). Germline CDR1 reads MNHEY; CDR2 reads SMNVEV (reference sequence). This CDR3 is 13 amino acids long. With 3 bases removed from V and 2 bases from J, the gap between germline ends came to 7 bases.

The rearrangement joins TRBV15 to TRBJ1-1, with a possible D match to TRBD1 (5 bases). Trimming cost V 6 bases and J 1 base, with 12 bases left between them. The CDR3 is 14 residues long. Germline V lookup: CDR1 LNHNV, CDR2 YYDKDF (reference sequence). The CDR3 region has the DNA TGTGCCACCAGACCCCGACAGTGGAACACTGAAGCTTTCTTT. Translating gives CATRPRQWNTEAFF.

This clonotype was detected ten times or more. The gene calls are TRBV30 and TRBJ2-2; D call uncertain. This CDR3 has 14 residues. Deletions cut 0 bases from V and 1 base from J, with 6 bases between. CDR1 and CDR2 from the germline V gene are GTSNPN and SVGIG (reference sequence). The CDR3 DNA reads TGTGCCTGGAGTGTAGGGCTGAACACCGGGGAGCTGTTTTTT. Amino acid sequence: CAWSVGLNTGELFF.

This clonotype occurred many times. The rearrangement uses TRBV5-6 and TRBJ2-1; 15 bases map to TRBD2. After removal of 2 bases from V and 10 bases from J, the junction contained 7 bases not matched to a gene. In germline, CDR1 is SGHDT, CDR2 YYEEEE. The CDR3 has 16 residues. The CDR3 region is CASSLGLAGGPWEQFF. CDR3 in DNA: TGTGCCAGCAGCTTAGGACTAGCGGGGGGGCCATGGGAGCAGTTCTTC.

This clonotype has a count of ten or more. J is TRBJ2-7 and V is TRBV6-5; 10 nucleotides align to TRBD2. V gave up 1 base and J gave up 9 bases; unmatched junction bases: 6. The CDR3 loop spans 14 amino acids. Germline V gives CDR1 MNHEY, CDR2 SVGAGI. The CDR3 nucleotides read TGTGCCAGCAGTTACTTAGCGGGGGGAATGGGGCAGTACTTC. This sequence encodes CASSYLAGGMGQYF.

In this sample, this clonotype turned up many times. The chain links TRBV29-1 to TRBJ1-1; D not certain. Trimming pared 7 bases from V and 1 base from J, leaving 4 bases between. In germline, CDR1 is SQVTM, CDR2 ANQGSEA. This CDR3 region has 10 residues. As DNA, the CDR3 is TGCAGCGCGAAGAACACTGAAGCTTTCTTT. It specifies CSAKNTEAFF.